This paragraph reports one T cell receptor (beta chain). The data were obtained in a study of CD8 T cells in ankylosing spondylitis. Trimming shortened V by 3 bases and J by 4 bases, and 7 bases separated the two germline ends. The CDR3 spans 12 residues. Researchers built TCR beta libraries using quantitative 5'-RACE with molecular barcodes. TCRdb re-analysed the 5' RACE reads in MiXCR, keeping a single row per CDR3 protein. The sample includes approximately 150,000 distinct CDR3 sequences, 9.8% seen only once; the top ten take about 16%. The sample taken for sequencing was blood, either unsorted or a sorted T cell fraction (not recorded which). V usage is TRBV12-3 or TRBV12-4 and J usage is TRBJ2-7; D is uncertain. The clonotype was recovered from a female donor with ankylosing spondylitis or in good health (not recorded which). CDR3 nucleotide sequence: TGTGCCAGCAGTTTTTCGTTGTACGAGCAGTACTTC. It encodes CASSFSLYEQYF.